Shown below are 5 T cell receptor beta chains from a single sample sequenced in a study of T cells in Graves' hyperthyroidism and ophthalmopathy. Template material for amplifying TCR beta CDR3 regions consisted of RNA transcripts. Initially, a first-round RT-PCR of the TCR CDR3 employed the HTBI primer set. TCRdb processed the multiplex PCR reads anew with MiXCR; each CDR3 protein has one entry. The table lists around 210,000 distinct CDR3 sequences, about a sixth of them singletons. Sample: blood. Every receptor here comes from a woman aged 50 to 60 with Graves' hyperthyroidism.

There are many counts of this clonotype. The chain recombines TRBV15 with TRBJ1-3; 7 nucleotides match TRBD1. This CDR3 contains 16 residues. J lost 1 base, V lost 3 bases, and 6 bases had no gene match. The germline V gene has CDR1 LNHNV and CDR2 YYDKDF (reference sequence). CDR3 amino acids: CATSRLQGRSGNTIYF. CDR3 in DNA: TGTGCCACCAGCAGGTTACAGGGGAGATCTGGAAACACCATATATTTT. The variable domain in full, completed from reference TRBV15 and TRBJ1-3, reads DAMVIQNPRYQVTQFGKPVTLSCSQTLNHNVMYWYQQKSSQAPKLLFHYYDKDFNNEADTPDNFQSRRPNTSFCFLDIRSPGLGDTAMYLCATSRLQGRSGNTIYFGEGSWLTVV.

There are a few counts of this clonotype. The rearrangement uses TRBV24-1 and TRBJ2-1; TRBD1 aligns across 8 bases. CDR3 length equals 15 residues. V dropped 9 bases and J dropped 1; count of bases not matched to a gene: 7. From germline, CDR1 is KGHDR and CDR2 SFDVKD. CDR3 nucleotides: TGTGCCACCCAGGCGGGACAGGCGTCCTACAATGAGCAGTTCTTC. Residues: CATQAGQASYNEQFF.

The V gene is TRBV27, the J gene TRBJ2-4; D might be TRBD1 or TRBD2, each matching 6 bases. This CDR3 has 22 residues. Between the trimmed V and J ends, which lost 6 bases and 1 base, there was a span of 34 bases. In germline, CDR1 is MNHEY, CDR2 SMNVEV (reference sequence). Written as DNA, the CDR3 is TGTGCCAGCAGGGCCCCGATGGGGGGCTGGGGGAACCTTTGGGGGGCCAAAAACATTCAGTACTTC. Amino acids: CASRAPMGGWGNLWGAKNIQYF.

This clonotype was observed many times. The rearrangement joins TRBV7-9 to TRBJ1-1; unclear D gene. The CDR3 runs 14 residues. The ends were cut back, 0 bases at V and 0 bases at J, with 5 bases in the middle. Germline CDR1 and CDR2: SEHNR and FQNEAQ (reference sequence). CDR3 sequence: CASSLAPLNTEAFF. CDR3 DNA: TGTGCCAGCAGCTTAGCGCCGTTGAACACTGAAGCTTTCTTT.

The V call is TRBV6-4, the J call TRBJ1-2; the match to TRBD1 covers 8 bases. The length of the CDR3 is 18 residues. Germline CDR1 and CDR2: MRHNA and SNTAGT. Unmatched junction bases numbered 16, after V lost 0 bases and J lost 7 bases. CDR3 nucleotide sequence: TGTGCCAGCAGTGACTCGACGCCACGGACAGGGTATAATGGTGGCTACACCTTC. Protein product: CASSDSTPRTGYNGGYTF.